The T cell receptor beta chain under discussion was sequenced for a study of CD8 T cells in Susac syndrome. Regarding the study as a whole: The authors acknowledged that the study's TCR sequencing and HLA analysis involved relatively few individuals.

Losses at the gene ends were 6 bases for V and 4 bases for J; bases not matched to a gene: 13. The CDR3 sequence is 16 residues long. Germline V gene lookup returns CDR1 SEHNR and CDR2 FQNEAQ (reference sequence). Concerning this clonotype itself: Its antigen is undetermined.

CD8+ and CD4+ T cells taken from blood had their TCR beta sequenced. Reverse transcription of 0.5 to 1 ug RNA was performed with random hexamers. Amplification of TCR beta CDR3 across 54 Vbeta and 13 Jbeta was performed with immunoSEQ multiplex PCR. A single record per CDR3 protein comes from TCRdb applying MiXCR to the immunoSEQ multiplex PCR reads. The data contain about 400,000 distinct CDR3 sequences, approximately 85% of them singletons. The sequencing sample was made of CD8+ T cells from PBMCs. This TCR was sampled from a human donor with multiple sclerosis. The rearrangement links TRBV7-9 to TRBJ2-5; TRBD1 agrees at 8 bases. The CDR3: CASSPTAGGIGETQYF. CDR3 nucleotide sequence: TGTGCCAGCAGTCCCACCGCAGGGGGCATAGGAGAGACCCAGTACTTC.